The clone carrying this TCR beta chain was seen ten or more times. The antigen is not known. The V and J ends lost 5 bases and 4 bases, in that order; junction bases with no gene match: 7. The CDR3 has 17 residues. Germline V CDR1 and CDR2: LNHDA, SQIVND (reference sequence). TCRdb fed the reads into MiXCR, producing one record per CDR3 protein. The sample lists about 240,000 distinct CDR3 sequences, 6% to 8% occurring once. These data originate in a study of T cell repertoires in cytomegalovirus infection. Overall study context: CMV infection together with matching HLA type was indicated by public TCR beta signatures.

Study-wide points: Public TCR beta family frequency separated CMV-and-HLA carriers, including in an independent cohort.

What was sequenced was PBMCs. The V call is TRBV19, the J call TRBJ2-3; 15 bases align to TRBD2. This receptor was taken from a human donor in good health (CMV status not recorded). Some clones in this sample may be carry-over from other donors' samples. CDR3 residues: CASSAGLAGGLPDTQYF. CDR3 coding DNA: TGTGCCAGTAGTGCCGGACTAGCGGGGGGGCTCCCAGATACGCAGTATTTT.